This T cell receptor (beta chain) was found in a study of blood T cell repertoires in COVID-19. Turning to the study itself: Donors in the United States, Italy and Spain gave samples during acute or convalescent COVID-19. PBMCs, B-cell-depleted T cells, or T cells were the source of the cDNA or gDNA that made up the material.

This CDR3 contains 13 residues. V lost 7 bases to trimming and J lost 4 bases; unmatched junction nucleotides: 5. CDR1 is SQVTM and CDR2 is ANQGSEA in the germline V gene. As handled by the study authors: Cell counts per sample came from amplifying reference gene primers. TCRdb keeps only in-frame clones here, not all; method: immunoSEQ multiplex PCR. The D gene and trimming were derived from the DNA, and the V and J assignments and clone size from that table. The repertoire has roughly 10,000 clones, 87% of them found once; the top ten carry under 30%. The genes are TRBV29-1 and TRBJ2-3; TRBD2 aligns across 10 bases. The sequenced sample consisted of peripheral blood. This TCR was sampled from a man in his thirties or forties with active or convalescent COVID-19. CDR3 nucleotides: TGCAGCGGGACTAGCGGAACAGCAGATACGCAGTATTTT. Translation: CSGTSGTADTQYF.